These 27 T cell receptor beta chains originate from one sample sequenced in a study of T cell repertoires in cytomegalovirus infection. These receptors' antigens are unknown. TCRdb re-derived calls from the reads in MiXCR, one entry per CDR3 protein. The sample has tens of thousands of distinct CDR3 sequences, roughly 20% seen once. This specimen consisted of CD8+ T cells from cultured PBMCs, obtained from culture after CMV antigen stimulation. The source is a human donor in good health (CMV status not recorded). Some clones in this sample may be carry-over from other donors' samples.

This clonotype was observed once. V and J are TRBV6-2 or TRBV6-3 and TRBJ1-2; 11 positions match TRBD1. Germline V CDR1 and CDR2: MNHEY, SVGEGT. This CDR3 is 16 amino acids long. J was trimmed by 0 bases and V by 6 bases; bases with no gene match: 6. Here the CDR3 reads CASSRMGQGANYGYTF. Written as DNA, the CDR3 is TGTGCCAGCAGCCGGATGGGACAGGGGGCTAACTATGGCTACACCTTC.

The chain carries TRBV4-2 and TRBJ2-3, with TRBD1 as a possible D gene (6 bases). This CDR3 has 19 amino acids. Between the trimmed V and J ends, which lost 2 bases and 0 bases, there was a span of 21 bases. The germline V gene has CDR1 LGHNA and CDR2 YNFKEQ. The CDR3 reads CASSQPRFGGKESTDTQYF. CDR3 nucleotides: TGTGCCAGCAGCCAACCCCGCTTTGGGGGCAAGGAGAGCACAGATACGCAGTATTTT.

CDR3: CASSSWEGSTDTQYF. The CDR3 region has the DNA TGTGCCAGCAGTTCCTGGGAGGGGAGCACAGATACGCAGTATTTT. The V gene is TRBV6-8, the J gene TRBJ2-3; 7 bases align to TRBD2. From germline, CDR1 is MNHGY and CDR2 SAAAGT. V was pared by 4 bases and J by 0 bases, with 4 bases of the junction left unmatched. The length of the CDR3 is 15 residues.

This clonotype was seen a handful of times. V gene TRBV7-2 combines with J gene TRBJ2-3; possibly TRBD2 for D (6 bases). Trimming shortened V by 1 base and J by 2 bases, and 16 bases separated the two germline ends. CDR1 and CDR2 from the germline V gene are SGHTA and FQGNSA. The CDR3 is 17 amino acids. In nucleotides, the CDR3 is TGTGCCAGCAGCTTAGGTTACGGGAGAGAGAACACAGATACGCAGTATTTT. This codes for CASSLGYGRENTDTQYF.

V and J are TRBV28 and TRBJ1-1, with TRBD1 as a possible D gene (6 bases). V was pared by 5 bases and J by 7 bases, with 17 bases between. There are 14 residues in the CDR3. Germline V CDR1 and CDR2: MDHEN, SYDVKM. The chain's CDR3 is CASSKAGQLYEAFF. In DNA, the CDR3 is TGTGCCAGCAGTAAGGCAGGACAGCTTTATGAAGCTTTCTTT.

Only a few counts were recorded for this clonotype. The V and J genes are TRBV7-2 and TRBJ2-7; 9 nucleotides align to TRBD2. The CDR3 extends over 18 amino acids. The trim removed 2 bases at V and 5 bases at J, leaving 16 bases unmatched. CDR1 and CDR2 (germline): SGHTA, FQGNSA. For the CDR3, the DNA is TGTGCCAGCAGCTTAAAGGAAGGGACTAGCTTCTGGAGAAACGAGCAGTACTTC. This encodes CASSLKEGTSFWRNEQYF.

The CDR3, as DNA: TGTGCCAGCAGCTTGAGAGGGAGACGGGAAACCGACGAGCAGTACTTC. Its protein product is CASSLRGRRETDEQYF. The chain joins TRBV7-9 to TRBJ2-7; D might be TRBD2 (5 bases). The CDR3 contains 16 residues. CDR1 and CDR2 (germline): SEHNR, FQNEAQ (reference sequence). With 3 bases removed from V and 5 bases from J, the gap between germline ends came to 20 bases.

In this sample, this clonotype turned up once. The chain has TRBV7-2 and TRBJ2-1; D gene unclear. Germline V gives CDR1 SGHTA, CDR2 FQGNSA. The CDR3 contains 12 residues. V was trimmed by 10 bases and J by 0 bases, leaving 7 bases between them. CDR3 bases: TGTGCCACTTTCGGCTCCTACAATGAGCAGTTCTTC. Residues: CATFGSYNEQFF.

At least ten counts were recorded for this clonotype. The CDR3: CASSLTSGNTGELFF. CDR3 coding DNA: TGTGCCAGCAGCTTAACTAGCGGGAACACCGGGGAGCTGTTTTTT. This chain joins TRBV7-3 and TRBJ2-2; the D gene is possibly TRBD2 (6 bases). The length of the CDR3 is 15 residues. V was shortened by 0 bases and J by 1 base, with 6 bases between the two germline ends. Germline loops: CDR1 SGHTA, CDR2 FQGTGA.

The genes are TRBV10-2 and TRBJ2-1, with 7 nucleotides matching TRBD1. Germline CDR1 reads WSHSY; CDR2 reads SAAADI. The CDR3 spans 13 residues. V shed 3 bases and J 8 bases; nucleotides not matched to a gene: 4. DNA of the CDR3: TGCGCCAGCAGTGAATACAGGGGTGATGAGCAGTTCTTC. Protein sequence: CASSEYRGDEQFF.

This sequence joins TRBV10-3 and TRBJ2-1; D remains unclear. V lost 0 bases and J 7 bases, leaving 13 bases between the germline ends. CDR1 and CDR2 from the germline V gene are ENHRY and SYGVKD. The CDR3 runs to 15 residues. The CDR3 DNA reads TGTGCCATCAGTGAGTCGGGCGAAACCGAGAATGAGCAGTTCTTC. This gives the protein CAISESGETENEQFF.

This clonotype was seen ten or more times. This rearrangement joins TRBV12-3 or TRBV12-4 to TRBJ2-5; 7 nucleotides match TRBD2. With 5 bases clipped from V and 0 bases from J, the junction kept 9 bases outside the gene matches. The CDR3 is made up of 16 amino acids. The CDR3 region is CASSTRLALDQETQYF. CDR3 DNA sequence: TGTGCCAGCAGTACGCGACTAGCACTGGACCAAGAGACCCAGTACTTC.

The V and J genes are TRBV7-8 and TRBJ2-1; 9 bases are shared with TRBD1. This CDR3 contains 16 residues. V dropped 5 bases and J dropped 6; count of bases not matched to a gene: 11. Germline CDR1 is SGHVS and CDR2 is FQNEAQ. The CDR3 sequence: CASSVWDRVRVNEQFF. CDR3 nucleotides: TGTGCCAGCAGCGTGTGGGACAGGGTTCGGGTCAATGAGCAGTTCTTC.

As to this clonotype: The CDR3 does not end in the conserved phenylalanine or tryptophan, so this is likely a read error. The DNA of the CDR3 is TGTGCCAGCCTTCCCCACCAAGGGGCACAGGAGACCCAGTACGTC. It translates to CASLPHQGAQETQYV. The chain links TRBV27 to TRBJ2-5, with a tentative D call TRBD1 (5 bases). The CDR3 is 15 amino acids. In germline, CDR1 is MNHEY, CDR2 SMNVEV (reference sequence). V lost 8 bases to trimming and J lost 5 bases, with 21 bases between them.

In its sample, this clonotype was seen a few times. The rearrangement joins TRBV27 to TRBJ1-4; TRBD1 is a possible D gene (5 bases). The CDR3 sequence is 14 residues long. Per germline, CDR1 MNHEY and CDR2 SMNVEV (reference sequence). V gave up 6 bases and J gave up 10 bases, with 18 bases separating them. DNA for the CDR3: TGTGCCAGCAGCCAGACAGCCTCCTGGGTAAAACTGTTTTTT. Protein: CASSQTASWVKLFF.

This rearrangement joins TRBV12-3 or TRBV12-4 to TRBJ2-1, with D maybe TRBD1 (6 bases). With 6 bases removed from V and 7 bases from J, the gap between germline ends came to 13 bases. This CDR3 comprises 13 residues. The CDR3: CASSPSGQNEQFF. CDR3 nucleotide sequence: TGTGCCAGCAGCCCCAGCGGACAGAATGAGCAGTTCTTC.

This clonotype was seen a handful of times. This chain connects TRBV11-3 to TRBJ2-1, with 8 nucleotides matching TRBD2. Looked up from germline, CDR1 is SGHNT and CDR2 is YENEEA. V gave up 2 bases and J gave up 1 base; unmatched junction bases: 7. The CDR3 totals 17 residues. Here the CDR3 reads CASSLRGGSGSYNEQFF. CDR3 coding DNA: TGTGCCAGCAGCTTACGGGGGGGAAGCGGGTCCTACAATGAGCAGTTCTTC.

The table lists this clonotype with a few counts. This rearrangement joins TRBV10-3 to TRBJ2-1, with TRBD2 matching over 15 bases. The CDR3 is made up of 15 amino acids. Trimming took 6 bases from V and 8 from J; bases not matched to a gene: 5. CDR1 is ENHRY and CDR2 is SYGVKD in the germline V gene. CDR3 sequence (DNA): TGTGCCATCAGACTGGGACTAGCGGGAGGCGATGAGCAGTTCTTC. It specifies CAIRLGLAGGDEQFF.

CDR3 sequence reads: CASSWATAYEQYF. The CDR3 DNA reads TGTGCCAGTAGTTGGGCGACCGCCTACGAGCAGTACTTC. V usage is TRBV19 and J usage is TRBJ2-7; D unresolved. Trimming stripped 5 bases from V and 2 bases from J, with 10 bases between. Per germline, CDR1 LNHDA and CDR2 SQIVND (reference sequence). The CDR3 totals 13 residues.

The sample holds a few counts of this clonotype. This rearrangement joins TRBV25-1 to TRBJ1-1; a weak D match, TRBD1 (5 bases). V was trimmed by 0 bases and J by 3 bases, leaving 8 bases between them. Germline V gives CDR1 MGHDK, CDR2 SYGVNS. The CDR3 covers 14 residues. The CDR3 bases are TGTGCCAGCAGTGAATACCGGGGGGACACTGAAGCTTTCTTT. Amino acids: CASSEYRGDTEAFF.

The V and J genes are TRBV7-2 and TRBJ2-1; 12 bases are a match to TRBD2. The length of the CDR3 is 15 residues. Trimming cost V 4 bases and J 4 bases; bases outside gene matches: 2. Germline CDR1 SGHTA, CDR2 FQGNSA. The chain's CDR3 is CASSSGLAGYNEQFF. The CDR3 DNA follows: TGTGCCAGCAGCTCGGGACTAGCGGGTTACAATGAGCAGTTCTTC.

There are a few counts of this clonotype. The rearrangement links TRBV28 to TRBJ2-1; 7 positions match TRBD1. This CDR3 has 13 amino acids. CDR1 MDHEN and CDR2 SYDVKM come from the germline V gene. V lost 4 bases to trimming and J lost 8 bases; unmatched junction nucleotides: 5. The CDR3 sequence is CASSSTGADEQFF. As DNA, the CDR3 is TGTGCCAGCAGTTCTACAGGGGCCGATGAGCAGTTCTTC.

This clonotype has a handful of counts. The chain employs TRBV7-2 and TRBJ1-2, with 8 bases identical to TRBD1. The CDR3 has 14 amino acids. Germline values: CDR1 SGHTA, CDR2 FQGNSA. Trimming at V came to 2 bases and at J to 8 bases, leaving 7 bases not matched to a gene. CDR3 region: CASSLPQGARGYTF. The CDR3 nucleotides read TGTGCCAGCAGCTTACCTCAGGGGGCTAGGGGCTACACCTTC.

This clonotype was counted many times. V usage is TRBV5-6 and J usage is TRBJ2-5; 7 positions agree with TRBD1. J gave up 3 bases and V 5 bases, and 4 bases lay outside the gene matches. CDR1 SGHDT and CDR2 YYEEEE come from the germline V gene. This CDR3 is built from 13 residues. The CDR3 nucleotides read TGTGCCAGCAGTTACGACAGGGAAGAGACCCAGTACTTC. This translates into CASSYDREETQYF.

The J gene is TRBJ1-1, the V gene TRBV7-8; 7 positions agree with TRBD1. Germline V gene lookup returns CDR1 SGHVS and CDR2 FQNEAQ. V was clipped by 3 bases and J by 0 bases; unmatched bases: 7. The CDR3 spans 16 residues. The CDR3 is CASSFGQDSMNTEAFF. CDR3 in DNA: TGTGCCAGCAGCTTCGGACAGGACAGCATGAACACTGAAGCTTTCTTT.

For the CDR3, the DNA is TGTGCCAGCAGCTCGCACTGGCAGGCCCATGGCTACACCTTC. It codes for CASSSHWQAHGYTF. The chain links TRBV11-2 to TRBJ1-2; D gene uncertain. V dropped 4 bases and J dropped 6 bases, with 15 bases sitting between them. The CDR3 has 14 amino acids. Germline V gene data show CDR1 as SGHAT and CDR2 as FQNNGV.

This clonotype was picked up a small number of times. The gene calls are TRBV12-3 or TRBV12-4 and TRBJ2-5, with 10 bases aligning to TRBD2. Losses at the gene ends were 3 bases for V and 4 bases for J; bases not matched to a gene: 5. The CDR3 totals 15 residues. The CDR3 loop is CASSFRTSGRETQYF. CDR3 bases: TGTGCCAGCAGTTTCCGGACTAGCGGAAGAGAGACCCAGTACTTC.